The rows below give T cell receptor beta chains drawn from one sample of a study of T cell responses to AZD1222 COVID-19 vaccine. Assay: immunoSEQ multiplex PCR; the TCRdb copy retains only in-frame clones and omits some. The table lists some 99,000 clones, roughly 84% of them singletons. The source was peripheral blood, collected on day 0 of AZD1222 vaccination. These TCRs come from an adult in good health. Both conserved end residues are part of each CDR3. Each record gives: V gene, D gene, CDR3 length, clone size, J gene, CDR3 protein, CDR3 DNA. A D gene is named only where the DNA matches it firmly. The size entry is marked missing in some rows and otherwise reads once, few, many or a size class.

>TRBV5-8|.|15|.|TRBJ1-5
CASSLGGSSNQPQHF
TGTGCCAGCAGCTTGGGAGGCAGTAGCAATCAGCCCCAGCATTTT
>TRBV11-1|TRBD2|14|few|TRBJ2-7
CASSLERGAYEQYF
TGTGCCAGCAGCTTAGAACGGGGGGCCTACGAGCAGTACTTC
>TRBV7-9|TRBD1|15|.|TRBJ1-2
CASSPGTADFYGYTF
TGTGCCAGCAGCCCTGGGACAGCGGACTTCTATGGCTACACCTTC
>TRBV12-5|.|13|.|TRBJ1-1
CASGTTVYTEAFF
TGTGCTAGTGGTACGACAGTCTACACTGAAGCTTTCTTT
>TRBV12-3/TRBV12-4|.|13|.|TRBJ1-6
CASSLALESPLHF
TGTGCCAGCAGTTTAGCCTTGGAGTCACCCCTCCACTTT
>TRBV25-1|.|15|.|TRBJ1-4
CASRAPGPTNEKLFF
TGTGCCAGCAGGGCACCGGGACCCACTAATGAAAAACTGTTTTTT
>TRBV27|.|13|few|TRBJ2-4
CASSLRQENIQYF
TGTGCCAGCAGTTTACGCCAAGAAAACATTCAGTACTTC
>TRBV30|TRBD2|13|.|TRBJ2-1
CAWGLASYNEQFF
TGTGCCTGGGGACTAGCTAGCTACAATGAGCAGTTCTTC
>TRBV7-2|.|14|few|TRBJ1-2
CASSFEKVISGYTF
TGTGCCAGCAGCTTTGAGAAGGTGATATCGGGCTACACCTTC
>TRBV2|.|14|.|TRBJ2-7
CASSEQGPAYEQYF
TGTGCCAGCAGTGAACAGGGACCCGCCTACGAGCAGTACTTC
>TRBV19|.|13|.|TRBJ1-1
CASMYSMNTEAFF
TGTGCCAGTATGTATAGCATGAACACTGAAGCTTTCTTT
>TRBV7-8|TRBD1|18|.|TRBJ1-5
CASSPATGGAGSNQPQHF
TGTGCCAGCAGCCCGGCGACAGGGGGCGCCGGTAGCAATCAGCCCCAGCATTTT
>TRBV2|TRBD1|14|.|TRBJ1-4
CASSSRDRDEKLFF
TGTGCCAGCTCTTCCCGGGACAGGGATGAAAAACTGTTTTTT
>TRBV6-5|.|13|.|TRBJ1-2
CASSLSWDYGYTF
TGTGCCAGCAGTCTCTCCTGGGACTATGGCTACACCTTC
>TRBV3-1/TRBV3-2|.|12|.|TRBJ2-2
CASSQFTGELFF
TGTGCCAGCAGCCAATTCACCGGGGAGCTGTTTTTT
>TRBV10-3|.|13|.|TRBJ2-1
CAISVWSYNEQFF
TGTGCCATCAGTGTTTGGTCCTACAATGAGCAGTTCTTC
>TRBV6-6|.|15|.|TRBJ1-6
CASRSNGRLNSPLHF
TGTGCCAGCAGAAGCAATGGGAGGCTTAATTCACCCCTCCACTTT
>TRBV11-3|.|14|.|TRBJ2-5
CASSPEPAQETQYF
TGTGCCAGCAGCCCCGAGCCAGCACAAGAGACCCAGTACTTC
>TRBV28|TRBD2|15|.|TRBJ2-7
CAASLRPSGGYEQYF
TGTGCCGCCTCCCTAAGGCCTAGCGGGGGGTACGAGCAGTACTTC
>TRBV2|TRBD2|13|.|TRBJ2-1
CASSESLSGSKFF
TGTGCCAGCAGTGAATCCCTTAGCGGGAGTAAGTTCTTC
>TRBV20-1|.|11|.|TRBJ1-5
CSAAAGQPQHF
TGCAGTGCGGCGGCTGGTCAGCCCCAGCATTTT
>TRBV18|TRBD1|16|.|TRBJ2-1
CASSPVGQGAHNEQFF
TGTGCCAGCTCACCTGTGGGGCAGGGGGCGCACAATGAGCAGTTCTTC
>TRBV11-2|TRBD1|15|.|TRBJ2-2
CASRGQGTRTGELFF
TGTGCCAGCCGGGGACAGGGAACGAGGACCGGGGAGCTGTTTTTT
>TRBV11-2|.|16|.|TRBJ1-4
CASSFGMRWGNEKLFF
TGTGCCAGCAGCTTCGGTATGAGGTGGGGGAATGAAAAACTGTTTTTT
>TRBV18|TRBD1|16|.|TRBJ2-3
CASSPTAGGVIDTQYF
TGTGCCAGCTCACCAACGGCAGGGGGCGTGATAGATACGCAGTATTTT
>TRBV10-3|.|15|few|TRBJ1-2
CAISAGATVNYGYTF
TGTGCCATCAGTGCCGGCGCGACGGTTAACTATGGCTACACCTTC
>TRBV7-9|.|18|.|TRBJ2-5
CAAPAGGQGIEGQETQYF
TGTGCAGCCCCCGCGGGGGGACAGGGTATTGAGGGACAAGAGACCCAGTACTTC
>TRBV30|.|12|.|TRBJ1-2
CAWTSDFYGYTF
TGTGCCTGGACCTCGGACTTCTATGGCTACACCTTC
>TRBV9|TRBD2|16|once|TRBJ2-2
CASSTRLAANTGELFF
TGTGCCAGCAGCACCCGACTAGCAGCGAACACCGGGGAGCTGTTTTTT
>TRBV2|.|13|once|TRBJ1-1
CASSPSVLTEAFF
TGTGCCAGCAGCCCCAGCGTCCTCACTGAAGCTTTCTTT
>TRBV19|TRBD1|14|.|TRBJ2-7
CASSVGQGSYEQYF
TGTGCCAGTAGTGTGGGACAGGGGTCCTACGAGCAGTACTTC
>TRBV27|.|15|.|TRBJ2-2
CASSPGTRNTGELFF
TGTGCCAGCAGTCCGGGGACACGTAACACCGGGGAGCTGTTTTTT
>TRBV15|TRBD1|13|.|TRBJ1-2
CATSSRTGTYYTF
TGTGCCACCAGCAGTAGGACAGGGACGTACTACACCTTC
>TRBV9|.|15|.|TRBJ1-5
CASSVSGYSNQPQHF
TGTGCCAGCAGCGTAAGTGGGTATAGCAATCAGCCCCAGCATTTT
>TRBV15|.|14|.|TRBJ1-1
CATSREPATTEAFF
TGTGCCACCAGCAGAGAACCAGCGACCACTGAAGCTTTCTTT
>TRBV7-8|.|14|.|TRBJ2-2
CASSWTPNTGELFF
TGTGCCAGCAGCTGGACTCCCAACACCGGGGAGCTGTTTTTT
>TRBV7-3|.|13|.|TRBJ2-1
CASSPTGRGRQFF
TGTGCCAGCAGCCCGACGGGGAGGGGGAGGCAGTTCTTC
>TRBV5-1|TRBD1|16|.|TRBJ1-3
CASSSYSTGHGNTIYF
TGCGCCAGCAGCTCCTACTCGACAGGGCATGGAAACACCATATATTTT
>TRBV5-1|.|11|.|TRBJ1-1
CASSANTEAFF
TGCGCCAGCAGCGCGAACACTGAAGCTTTCTTT
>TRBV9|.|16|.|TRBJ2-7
CASSVAPDRSSYEQYF
TGTGCCAGCAGCGTTGCACCAGACAGGTCTTCCTACGAGCAGTACTTC
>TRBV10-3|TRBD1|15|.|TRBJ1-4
CAISDTAGGPEKLFF
TGTGCCATCAGTGATACGGCAGGGGGGCCGGAAAAACTGTTTTTT
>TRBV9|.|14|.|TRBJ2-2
CASSMGGDTGELFF
TGTGCCAGCAGCATGGGTGGAGACACCGGGGAGCTGTTTTTT
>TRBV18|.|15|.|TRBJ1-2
CASSPDRSLGYGYTF
TGTGCCAGCTCACCAGACAGGAGCCTTGGATATGGCTACACCTTC
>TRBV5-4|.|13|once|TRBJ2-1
CASSTQGGHEQFF
TGTGCCAGCAGCACCCAGGGGGGGCATGAGCAGTTCTTC
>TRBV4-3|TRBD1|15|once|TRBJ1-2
CASSPSGQGLAGYTF
TGCGCCAGCAGCCCTTCGGGACAGGGGTTAGCTGGCTACACCTTC
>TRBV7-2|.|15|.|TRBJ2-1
CASSLGGVTYNEQFF
TGTGCCAGCAGCTTAGGAGGGGTCACCTACAATGAGCAGTTCTTC
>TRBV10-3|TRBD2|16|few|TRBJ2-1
CAIRRTSGGIYNEQFF
TGTGCCATCAGGAGGACTAGCGGGGGGATCTACAATGAGCAGTTCTTC
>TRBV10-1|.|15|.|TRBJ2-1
CASTTRCSSYNEQFF
TGCGCCAGCACCACCAGGTGTAGCTCCTACAATGAGCAGTTCTTC
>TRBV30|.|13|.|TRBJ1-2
CAWSGGGTGGYTF
TGTGCCTGGAGTGGCGGGGGTACGGGGGGCTACACCTTC
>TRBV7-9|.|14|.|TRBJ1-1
CASSFASKNTEAFF
TGTGCCAGCAGCTTCGCGTCTAAGAACACTGAAGCTTTCTTT
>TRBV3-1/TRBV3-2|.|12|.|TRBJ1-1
CASRGTNTEAFF
TGTGCCAGCAGGGGCACGAACACTGAAGCTTTCTTT
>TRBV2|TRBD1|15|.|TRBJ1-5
CASSEDRISNQPQHF
TGTGCCAGCAGTGAGGACAGGATTAGCAATCAGCCCCAGCATTTT
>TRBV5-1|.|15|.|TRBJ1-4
CASSLLSPSGEKLFF
TGCGCCAGCAGCTTATTGTCCCCTTCAGGCGAAAAACTGTTTTTT
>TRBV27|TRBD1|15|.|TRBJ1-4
CASSKLTGTNEKLFF
TGTGCCAGCAGCAAATTGACAGGGACTAATGAAAAACTGTTTTTT
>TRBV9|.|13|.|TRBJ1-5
CASSRGGSQPQHF
TGTGCCAGCAGCCGGGGGGGCTCCCAGCCCCAGCATTTT
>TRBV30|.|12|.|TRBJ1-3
CAWRGSGNTIYF
TGTGCCTGGAGGGGCTCTGGAAACACCATATATTTT
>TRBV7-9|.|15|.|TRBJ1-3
CASSLAMARRNTIYF
TGTGCCAGCAGCTTAGCGATGGCAAGGAGAAACACCATATATTTT
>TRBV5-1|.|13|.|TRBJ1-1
CASSLNRNTEAFF
TGCGCCAGCAGCTTGAACAGGAACACTGAAGCTTTCTTT
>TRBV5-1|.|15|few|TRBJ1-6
CASRRSAVDNSPLHF
TGCGCCAGCAGGAGGTCCGCAGTGGATAATTCACCCCTCCACTTT
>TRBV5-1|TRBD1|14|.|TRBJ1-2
CASSPGTGVYGYTF
TGCGCCAGCAGCCCAGGGACAGGAGTCTATGGCTACACCTTC